This entry describes one TCR beta chain. The data belong to a study of blood T cell repertoires in COVID-19. Study as a whole: The United States, Italy and Spain provided the acute and convalescent COVID-19 samples. T cells, B-cell-depleted T cells, or PBMCs supplied cDNA or gDNA.

Study processing details: How many nucleated cells were present was estimated from reference gene primer amplification. Assay: immunoSEQ multiplex PCR; the TCRdb copy retains only in-frame clones and omits some. D and trimming were read from the DNA, whereas the V and J calls and clone size are those reported in that table. The table records approximately 88,000 clones, more than 75% of them present only once. The TCR comes from a woman in her sixties or seventies with acute or convalescent COVID-19. The sequencing input was peripheral blood.

The CDR3 DNA reads as TGCGCCAGCAGCTTGAGGGCGGGGGACAATGAGCAGTTCTTC. Translated: CASSLRAGDNEQFF. The genes are TRBV5-1 and TRBJ2-1; the match to TRBD2 covers 7 bases. The CDR3 sequence is 14 residues long. CDR1 and CDR2 (germline): SGHRS, YFSETQ. Unmatched junction bases numbered 3, after V lost 1 base and J lost 5 bases.